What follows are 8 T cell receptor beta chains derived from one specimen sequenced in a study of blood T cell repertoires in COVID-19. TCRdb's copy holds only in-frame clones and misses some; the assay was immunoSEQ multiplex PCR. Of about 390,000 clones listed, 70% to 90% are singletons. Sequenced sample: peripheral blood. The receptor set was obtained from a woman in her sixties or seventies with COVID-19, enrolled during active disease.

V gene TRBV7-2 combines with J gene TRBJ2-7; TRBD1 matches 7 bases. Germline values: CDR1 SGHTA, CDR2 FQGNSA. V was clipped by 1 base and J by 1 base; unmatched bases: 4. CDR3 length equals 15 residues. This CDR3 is CASSLGAGGSYEQYF. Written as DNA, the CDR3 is TGTGCCAGCAGCTTAGGGGCAGGGGGATCCTACGAGCAGTACTTC. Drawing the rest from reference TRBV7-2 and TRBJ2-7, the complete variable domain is GAGVSQSPSNKVTEKGKDVELRCDPISGHTALYWYRQSLGQGLEFLIYFQGNSAPDKSGLPSDRFSAERTGGSVSTLTIQRTQQEDSAVYLCASSLGAGGSYEQYFGPGTRLTVT.

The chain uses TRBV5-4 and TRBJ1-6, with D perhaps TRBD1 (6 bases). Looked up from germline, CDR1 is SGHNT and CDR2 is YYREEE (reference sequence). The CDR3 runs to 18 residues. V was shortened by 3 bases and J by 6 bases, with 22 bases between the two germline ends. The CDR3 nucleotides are TGTGCCAGCAGCTCTACAGGGTACGGAGTATTGCGTAATTCACCCCTCCACTTT. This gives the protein CASSSTGYGVLRNSPLHF.

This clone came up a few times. CDR3 loop: CASSPGQPGTEAFF. The CDR3 region has the DNA TGTGCCAGCAGCCCGGGACAACCTGGCACTGAAGCTTTCTTT. The chain links TRBV5-4 to TRBJ1-1; TRBD1 might be the D (6 bases). Germline V gene sequence: CDR1 SGHNT, CDR2 YYREEE (reference sequence). The CDR3 has 14 residues. The V and J ends lost 4 bases and 4 bases respectively, with 14 bases between them.

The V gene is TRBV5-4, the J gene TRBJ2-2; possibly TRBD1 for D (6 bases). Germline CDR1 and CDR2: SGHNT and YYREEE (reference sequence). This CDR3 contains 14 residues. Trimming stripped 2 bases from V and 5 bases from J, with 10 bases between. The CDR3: CASSLQGWTGELFF. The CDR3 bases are TGTGCCAGCAGCTTACAGGGCTGGACCGGGGAGCTGTTTTTT. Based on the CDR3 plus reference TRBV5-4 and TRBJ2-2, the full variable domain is ETGVTQSPTHLIKTRGQQVTLRCSSQSGHNTVSWYQQALGQGPQFIFQYYREEENGRGNFPPRFSGLQFPNYSSELNVNALELDDSALYLCASSLQGWTGELFFGEGSRLTVL.

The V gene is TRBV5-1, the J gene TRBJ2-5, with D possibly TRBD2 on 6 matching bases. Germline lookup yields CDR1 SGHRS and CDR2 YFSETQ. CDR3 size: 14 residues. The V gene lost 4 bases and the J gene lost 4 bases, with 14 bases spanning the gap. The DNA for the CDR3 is TGCGCCAGCAGCAAGGAGGGACCGAGAGAGACCCAGTACTTC. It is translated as CASSKEGPRETQYF.

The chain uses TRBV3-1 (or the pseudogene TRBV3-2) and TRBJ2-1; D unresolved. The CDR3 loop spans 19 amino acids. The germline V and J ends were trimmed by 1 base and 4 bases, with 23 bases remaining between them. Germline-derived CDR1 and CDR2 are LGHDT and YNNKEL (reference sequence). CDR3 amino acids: CASSQASFGTQRRYNEQFF. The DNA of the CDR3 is TGTGCCAGCAGCCAAGCGTCCTTCGGAACGCAAAGGCGGTACAATGAGCAGTTCTTC.

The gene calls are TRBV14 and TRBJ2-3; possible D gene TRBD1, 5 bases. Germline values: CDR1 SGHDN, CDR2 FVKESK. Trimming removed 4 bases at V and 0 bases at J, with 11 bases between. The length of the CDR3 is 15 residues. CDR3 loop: CASSRQHTSTDTQYF. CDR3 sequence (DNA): TGTGCCAGCAGCCGACAGCACACTAGCACAGATACGCAGTATTTT.

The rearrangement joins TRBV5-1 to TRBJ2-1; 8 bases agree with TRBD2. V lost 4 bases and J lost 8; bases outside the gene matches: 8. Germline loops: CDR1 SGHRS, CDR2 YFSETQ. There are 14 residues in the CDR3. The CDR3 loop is CASSLPAGVHEQFF. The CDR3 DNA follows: TGCGCCAGCAGCCTCCCAGCGGGGGTCCATGAGCAGTTCTTC.